These 27 T cell receptor beta chains were sequenced from one sample in a study of shared clonotypes between healthy human individuals. Measured with immunoSEQ multiplex PCR; TCRdb has only the in-frame clones, and not every one. The data hold approximately 810,000 clones, with about 92% observed a single time. Naive CD8 cells lacked CD45RO and underwent positive selection for CCR7, leaving out terminally differentiated effector memory CD45RA+ cells. The specimen sequenced was naive CD8+ T cells sorted from blood. All receptors derive from a man aged 30-40 years in good health.

The CDR3 DNA sequence: TGTGCCAGCTCACCAAACCAGGGGGCTCAGCCCCAGCATTTT. Translation: CASSPNQGAQPQHF. The V call is TRBV18, the J call TRBJ1-5, with 8 bases lining up with TRBD1. V gave up 2 bases and J gave up 6 bases; unmatched junction bases: 3. The CDR3 consists of 14 residues. Germline loops: CDR1 KGHSH, CDR2 LQKENI.

Comments on this clone: The same CDR3 can be traced to other DNA sequences in this sample. The V and J genes are TRBV4-1 and TRBJ1-3, with D hard to call. Germline V CDR1 and CDR2: MGHRA, YSYEKL. CDR3 length: 15 amino acids. V was pared by 0 bases and J by 1 base, with 7 bases between. This chain's CDR3 is CASSQDRGSGNTIYF. The CDR3 nucleotides are TGCGCCAGCAGCCAAGATCGGGGATCTGGAAACACCATATATTTT.

CDR3 protein: CASSLGQENQPQHF. The CDR3 coding sequence is TGTGCCAGCAGTTTAGGACAGGAAAATCAGCCCCAGCATTTT. This sequence joins TRBV27 and TRBJ1-5; the match to TRBD1 covers 7 bases. Germline CDR1 reads MNHEY; CDR2 reads SMNVEV (reference sequence). CDR3 length: 14 residues. Losses at the gene ends were 2 bases for V and 4 bases for J; bases not matched to a gene: 2.

The chain has TRBV6-6 and TRBJ2-7; 7 bases line up with TRBD1. CDR3 length: 12 amino acids. Germline loops: CDR1 MNHNY, CDR2 SVGAGI (reference sequence). The V segment lost 6 bases and the J segment 7 bases; nucleotides outside the gene matches: 6. The CDR3 DNA sequence: TGTGCCAGCAGCGTGACAGGGTCGGAGCAGTACTTC. Translation gives CASSVTGSEQYF.

This clone has only one observation. The chain combines TRBV6-5 with TRBJ2-6; D remains unclear. The CDR3 is made up of 14 amino acids. The V gene lost 4 bases and the J gene lost 0 bases, with 4 bases spanning the gap. The germline gives CDR1 MNHEY, CDR2 SVGAGI. Here the CDR3 DNA reads TGTGCCAGCAGTTCGAGCTCTGGGGCCAACGTCCTGACTTTC. Translated, it gives CASSSSSGANVLTF.

This clone has a single count. The chain combines TRBV29-1 with TRBJ1-1, with D uncertain. The CDR3 is 14 residues long. Germline CDR1 and CDR2: SQVTM and ANQGSEA. V was pared by 1 base and J by 6 bases, with 15 bases between. The CDR3 reads CSVEVVSISPEAFF. CDR3 nucleotide sequence: TGCAGCGTTGAAGTCGTTTCTATCTCTCCTGAAGCTTTCTTT.

The gene calls are TRBV5-5 and TRBJ2-5; D tentatively fits TRBD1 or TRBD2 (5 bases each). CDR1 and CDR2 (germline): SGHKS, YYEKEE (reference sequence). Deletions cut 5 bases from V and 5 bases from J, with 22 bases between. This CDR3 has 16 amino acids. CDR3 nucleotide sequence: TGTGCCAGCAGACCCTGGCCAACTGGGACGATCGAGACCCAGTACTTC. Protein sequence: CASRPWPTGTIETQYF. The full variable domain, its missing parts supplied by reference TRBV5-5 and TRBJ2-5, is DAGVTQSPTHLIKTRGQQVTLRCSPISGHKSVSWYQQVLGQGPQFIFQYYEKEERGRGNFPDRFSARQFPNYSSELNVNALLLGDSALYLCASRPWPTGTIETQYFGPGTRLLVL.

The chain joins TRBV13 to TRBJ1-1; D is undetermined. Trimming removed 3 bases from V and 0 bases from J, with 8 bases in between. Germline V gene lookup returns CDR1 PRHDT and CDR2 FYEKMQ (reference sequence). The CDR3 extends over 14 amino acids. The CDR3 DNA reads TGTGCCAGCAGCTTGCGACGGCTGAACACTGAAGCTTTCTTT. Its protein is CASSLRRLNTEAFF.

V is TRBV7-2 and J is TRBJ2-7, with 7 bases matching TRBD2. This CDR3 comprises 14 residues. With 1 base clipped from V and 4 bases from J, the junction kept 4 bases outside the gene matches. Per germline, CDR1 SGHTA and CDR2 FQGNSA. CDR3 sequence reads: CASSLVPAGYEQYF. The DNA for the CDR3 is TGTGCCAGCAGCTTAGTTCCAGCGGGATACGAGCAGTACTTC.

Only one count was recorded for this clone. CDR3 residues: CASSLSGGLTGELFF. The CDR3 nucleotides are TGTGCCAGCAGCTTATCGGGGGGTTTGACCGGGGAGCTGTTTTTT. This chain uses TRBV7-8 with TRBJ2-2, with 7 bases fitting TRBD2. The V and J ends lost 2 bases and 5 bases, in that order; junction bases with no gene match: 5. CDR3 length: 15 residues. Germline CDR1 and CDR2: SGHVS and FQNEAQ.

This chain joins TRBV27 and TRBJ2-7; perhaps D is TRBD1 or TRBD2 (5 bases each). Germline V gene data show CDR1 as MNHEY and CDR2 as SMNVEV (reference sequence). The CDR3 length is 13 residues. The V end was cut by 6 bases, the J end by 3 bases, with 12 bases between. CDR3 DNA sequence: TGTGCCAGCAGCCGGGACCCTCGCTACGAGCAGTACTTC. This sequence encodes CASSRDPRYEQYF.

The V gene is TRBV2, the J gene TRBJ2-1; D not resolved. V was shortened by 6 bases and J by 8 bases, with 8 bases between the two germline ends. Germline CDR1 reads SNHLY; CDR2 reads FYNNEI. The CDR3 covers 11 residues. CDR3 sequence: CASRRTDEQFF. The CDR3 DNA reads TGTGCCAGCAGGCGGACGGATGAGCAGTTCTTC.

V usage is TRBV18 and J usage is TRBJ1-1, with D uncertain. V was cut by 2 bases and J by 0 bases, with 7 bases left in between. CDR3 length: 14 amino acids. CDR1 and CDR2 from the germline V gene are KGHSH and LQKENI. The CDR3 reads CASSPAPLNTEAFF. In DNA form, the CDR3 reads TGTGCCAGCTCACCAGCCCCCCTGAACACTGAAGCTTTCTTT.

The chain combines TRBV28 with TRBJ2-7, with no clear D. CDR1 and CDR2 from the germline V gene are MDHEN and SYDVKM. The CDR3 runs to 15 residues. V dropped 7 bases and J dropped 1 base, with 17 bases sitting between them. The CDR3 loop is CASTDPRKQSYEQYF. Written as DNA, the CDR3 is TGTGCCAGCACCGACCCCCGGAAACAGTCCTACGAGCAGTACTTC. The full variable domain, in which reference TRBV28 and TRBJ2-7 provide the parts outside the CDR3, is DVKVTQSSRYLVKRTGEKVFLECVQDMDHENMFWYRQDPGLGLRLIYFSYDVKMKEKGDIPEGYSVSREKKERFSLILESASTNQTSMYLCASTDPRKQSYEQYFGPGTRLTVT.

In the case of this clone: A much larger clone sits a single nucleotide away, making a read error possible. Other DNA sequences in this specimen translate into the identical CDR3. The chain uses TRBV13 and TRBJ2-3; no clear D. Germline CDR1 and CDR2: PRHDT and FYEKMQ (reference sequence). The CDR3 is 12 residues long. V gave up 5 bases and J gave up 0 bases, with 3 bases separating them. CDR3 residues: CASSLSTDTQYF. The CDR3 coding sequence is TGTGCCAGCAGCCTGAGCACAGATACGCAGTATTTT.

As DNA, the CDR3 is TGTGCCAGCAGCTCCTCGGGACTAGCGGGAGGGCCGTCTGGGGAGCTGTTTTTT. Translation: CASSSSGLAGGPSGELFF. The chain employs TRBV21-1 and TRBJ2-2; TRBD2 reflects the table's D call only, with no check against the DNA. TRBV21-1 is shown as a pseudogene. The CDR3 runs 18 residues.

This clone was found once. The same CDR3 arises from other DNA sequences in this sample as well. This chain links TRBV27 with TRBJ2-7, with 7 positions matching TRBD2. V dropped 6 bases and J dropped 3; count of bases not matched to a gene: 8. The CDR3 runs to 14 residues. The germline gives CDR1 MNHEY, CDR2 SMNVEV (reference sequence). The CDR3 coding sequence is TGTGCCAGCAGCCTGGGGCGGGAGCGCTACGAGCAGTACTTC. The encoded protein is CASSLGRERYEQYF.

The V and J genes are TRBV28 and TRBJ2-5, with D maybe TRBD1 (5 bases). V lost 8 bases and J 3 bases, leaving 10 bases between the germline ends. CDR1 and CDR2 (germline): MDHEN, SYDVKM. CDR3 size: 12 residues. The CDR3 DNA sequence: TGTGCCAGCGAAGGGGCTAAAGAGACCCAGTACTTC. Translation: CASEGAKETQYF. Complete variable domain (other parts from reference TRBV28 and TRBJ2-5): DVKVTQSSRYLVKRTGEKVFLECVQDMDHENMFWYRQDPGLGLRLIYFSYDVKMKEKGDIPEGYSVSREKKERFSLILESASTNQTSMYLCASEGAKETQYFGPGTRLLVL.

The CDR3 DNA is TGTGCCAGCAGAGGACTAGCGGGAGACAATGAGCAGTTCTTC. Translated: CASRGLAGDNEQFF. This rearrangement joins TRBV27 to TRBJ2-1; 13 bases align to TRBD2. The CDR3 is 14 residues long. V lost 6 bases, J lost 5 bases, and 1 base stayed unmatched. Germline CDR1 and CDR2: MNHEY and SMNVEV (reference sequence).

V is TRBV5-1 and J is TRBJ2-1, with TRBD2 matching over 10 bases. Trimming took 0 bases from V and 4 from J; bases not matched to a gene: 7. The CDR3 consists of 17 residues. Germline values: CDR1 SGHRS, CDR2 YFSETQ. CDR3 DNA: TGCGCCAGCAGCTTGGCCATGGGACTAGCGTCTTACAATGAGCAGTTCTTC. Its protein product is CASSLAMGLASYNEQFF.

V and J are TRBV6-5 and TRBJ1-1; a weak D match, TRBD1 (6 bases). V was trimmed by 5 bases and J by 0 bases, leaving 13 bases between them. Germline V gene data show CDR1 as MNHEY and CDR2 as SVGAGI. This CDR3 is 15 amino acids long. CDR3 sequence: CASSVARTVNTEAFF. The CDR3 coding sequence is TGTGCCAGCAGTGTGGCACGGACAGTGAACACTGAAGCTTTCTTT.

This clone was seen repeatedly, ten times or more. The J gene is TRBJ2-3, the V gene TRBV7-9; no clear D gene. The CDR3 is made up of 15 amino acids. The germline V and J ends were trimmed by 9 bases and 0 bases, with 16 bases remaining between them. CDR1 SEHNR and CDR2 FQNEAQ come from the germline V gene (reference sequence). CDR3 amino acids: CASSRSQSSTDTQYF. Written as DNA, the CDR3 is TGTGCCAGTTCAAGATCACAGAGTAGCACAGATACGCAGTATTTT.

CDR3 sequence reads: CASRWTGPYTGELFF. The CDR3 DNA reads as TGTGCCAGCAGGTGGACAGGTCCTTACACCGGGGAGCTGTTTTTT. V usage is TRBV11-2 and J usage is TRBJ2-2; 7 bases align to TRBD1. This CDR3 comprises 15 residues. V trimming: 6 bases; J trimming: 3 bases; junction bases outside the gene matches: 7. From germline, CDR1 is SGHAT and CDR2 FQNNGV.

V and J are TRBV4-1 and TRBJ1-1; perhaps TRBD1 as D (5 bases). The CDR3 totals 15 residues. The V end was cut by 5 bases, the J end by 2 bases, with 15 bases between. Germline-derived CDR1 and CDR2 are MGHRA and YSYEKL. The CDR3 reads CASSSRGLANTEAFF. CDR3 DNA sequence: TGCGCCAGCAGCAGCCGGGGACTTGCTAACACTGAAGCTTTCTTT.

The rearrangement joins TRBV6-4 to TRBJ1-2; possibly TRBD1 for D (5 bases). V lost 0 bases to trimming and J lost 4 bases, with 9 bases between them. CDR3 length equals 14 residues. CDR1 and CDR2 (germline): MRHNA, SNTAGT. For the CDR3, the DNA is TGTGCCAGCAGTGACTCTACGGGGACCTATGGCTACACCTTC. Translated: CASSDSTGTYGYTF.

The CDR3: CASSLDRQYGRDTEAFF. Here the CDR3 DNA reads TGTGCCAGCAGCCTCGACAGGCAGTATGGACGGGACACTGAAGCTTTCTTT. This rearrangement joins TRBV5-6 to TRBJ1-1; D may be TRBD1 (6 bases). The CDR3 has 17 residues. CDR1 is SGHDT and CDR2 is YYEEEE in the germline V gene. The ends were cut back, 4 bases at V and 3 bases at J, with 22 bases in the middle.

The rearrangement links TRBV19 to TRBJ1-4, with D unclear. V was cut by 4 bases and J by 8 bases, with 14 bases left in between. Germline-derived CDR1 and CDR2 are LNHDA and SQIVND (reference sequence). This CDR3 region has 14 residues. CDR3 loop: CASSTYSRGEKLFF. Written as DNA, the CDR3 is TGTGCCAGTAGTACTTACAGCCGGGGAGAAAAACTGTTTTTT.